Listed here are 13 T cell receptor beta chains from one sample, sequenced in a study of cytomegalovirus exposure and HLA in healthy donors. 60 Vbeta and 13 Jbeta primers were used in PCR. Using immunoSEQ multiplex PCR, the repertoire was profiled, and TCRdb retains in-frame clones only, with some absent. This table has over 150,000 clones, approximately 81% appearing once. Sequenced material: PBMCs. Receptors originate from a boy between 2 and 15 years old in good health and CMV-seronegative.

The chain joins TRBV11-2 to TRBJ2-1; TRBD2 aligns across 14 bases. CDR3 length equals 15 residues. V lost 5 bases and J lost 6; bases outside the gene matches: 3. Looked up from germline, CDR1 is SGHAT and CDR2 is FQNNGV. CDR3 in DNA: TGTGCCAGCAGCCGGGGACTAGCGGGAGCCAATGAGCAGTTCTTC. It specifies CASSRGLAGANEQFF.

The CDR3 region is CASSLRLDSGNTIYF. The CDR3 DNA is TGTGCCAGCAGCCTCCGACTGGACTCTGGAAACACCATATATTTT. The V call is TRBV14, the J call TRBJ1-3; D uncertain. Germline V gene sequence: CDR1 SGHDN, CDR2 FVKESK. CDR3 length: 15 amino acids. V was trimmed by 4 bases and J by 0 bases, leaving 10 bases between them.

The V call is TRBV29-1, the J call TRBJ1-1; D is possibly TRBD1 (6 bases). V was shortened by 7 bases and J by 8 bases, with 20 bases between the two germline ends. This CDR3 is built from 13 residues. Germline V CDR1 and CDR2: SQVTM, ANQGSEA. The CDR3 sequence: CSGNRDRVGEAFF. CDR3 nucleotides: TGCAGCGGTAACAGGGACCGGGTGGGGGAAGCTTTCTTT.

The chain links TRBV29-1 to TRBJ2-1, with D tentatively TRBD2 (6 bases). Germline V gene data show CDR1 as SQVTM and CDR2 as ANQGSEA. Trimming pared 7 bases from V and 5 bases from J, leaving 18 bases between. The CDR3 has 14 amino acids. The CDR3 DNA reads as TGCAGCGCTGGGAGGTTGGGAGGCGACAATGAGCAGTTCTTC. Its protein is CSAGRLGGDNEQFF.

This sequence joins TRBV5-5 and TRBJ2-7, with 8 bases lining up with TRBD1. The germline V gene has CDR1 SGHKS and CDR2 YYEKEE (reference sequence). V lost 4 bases and J lost 6; bases outside the gene matches: 9. This CDR3 is built from 14 residues. The CDR3 coding sequence is TGTGCCAGCAGCGGGGCCGGACAGGGTTGCGAGCAGTACGTC. Translation: CASSGAGQGCEQYV.

CDR3 DNA sequence: TGTGCCAGCAGCTTAGCTAGGACTAGCGGGAGTGGAGAGACCCAGTACTTC. Its protein is CASSLARTSGSGETQYF. The chain carries TRBV11-2 and TRBJ2-5, with 13 bases aligning to TRBD2. V dropped 1 base and J dropped 4; count of bases not matched to a gene: 6. Germline values: CDR1 SGHAT, CDR2 FQNNGV. The CDR3 is 17 residues long. The full variable domain, rest sourced from reference TRBV11-2 and TRBJ2-5, is EAGVAQSPRYKIIEKRQSVAFWCNPISGHATLYWYQQILGQGPKLLIQFQNNGVVDDSQLPKDRFSAERLKGVDSTLKIQPAKLEDSAVYLCASSLARTSGSGETQYFGPGTRLLVL.

This chain connects TRBV27 to TRBJ1-6; D remains unclear. The length of the CDR3 is 15 residues. The V end lost 6 bases, the J end lost 7 bases, and 16 bases lay between the germline ends. Looked up from germline, CDR1 is MNHEY and CDR2 is SMNVEV (reference sequence). CDR3 sequence: CASRSDGPGNSPLHF. The CDR3 DNA sequence: TGTGCCAGCAGAAGTGACGGACCGGGAAATTCACCCCTCCACTTT.

This clone was counted a few times. The chain couples TRBV7-9 to TRBJ2-1; 10 nucleotides match TRBD2. The junction had 9 bases not matched to a gene; V was cut back by 2 bases and J by 8 bases. This CDR3 is built from 16 residues. Looked up from germline, CDR1 is SEHNR and CDR2 is FQNEAQ (reference sequence). The CDR3 region is CASSLYLAGEVDEQFF. The CDR3 DNA sequence: TGTGCCAGCAGCTTATATCTAGCGGGAGAGGTGGATGAGCAGTTCTTC.

The V and J genes are TRBV4-2 and TRBJ1-2; 7 nucleotides match TRBD1. V shed 3 bases, J shed 6 bases, and the junction held 7 bases outside the gene matches. This CDR3 has 14 amino acids. Germline V gene sequence: CDR1 LGHNA, CDR2 YNFKEQ. CDR3 protein: CASSQIGQAHGYTF. CDR3 sequence (DNA): TGTGCCAGCAGCCAGATAGGACAGGCTCATGGCTACACCTTC.

With respect to this clone: The junction and the germline gene differ at one end; a read error may be behind it. The chain recombines TRBV25-1 with TRBJ2-2; 11 bases match TRBD1. The CDR3 loop spans 18 amino acids. Germline lookup yields CDR1 MGHDK and CDR2 SYGVNS. DNA of the CDR3: TGTGCCAGCAGTGAAAACATGGACAGGGGGCAGTTCTCCGGGGAGCTGCTTTTT. Its translation is CASSENMDRGQFSGELLF.

In this sample, this clone turned up once. The V call is TRBV5-4, the J call TRBJ2-5, with D uncertain. Germline CDR1 is SGHNT and CDR2 is YYREEE (reference sequence). V dropped 3 bases and J dropped 2 bases, with 8 bases sitting between them. CDR3 length: 13 residues. The DNA of the CDR3 is TGTGCCAGCAGCTCCGGTTCTCAAGAGACCCAGTACTTC. This sequence encodes CASSSGSQETQYF. Full variable domain (remainder filled in from reference TRBV5-4 and TRBJ2-5): ETGVTQSPTHLIKTRGQQVTLRCSSQSGHNTVSWYQQALGQGPQFIFQYYREEENGRGNFPPRFSGLQFPNYSSELNVNALELDDSALYLCASSSGSQETQYFGPGTRLLVL.

This clone was observed a handful of times. The chain's CDR3 is CASTLRDHSYPYEQYV. In DNA form, the CDR3 reads TGTGCCAGCACCCTACGAGACCATAGCTACCCCTACGAGCAGTACGTC. The chain employs TRBV11-3 and TRBJ2-7; D not certain. The length of the CDR3 is 16 residues. Trimming left V 7 bases short and J 2 bases short, with 21 bases between. Germline V gene data show CDR1 as SGHNT and CDR2 as YENEEA.

In its sample, this clone was seen once. The chain is built from TRBV6-6 and TRBJ2-3; the D is unclear. Trimming removed 5 bases from V and 7 bases from J, with 7 bases in between. This CDR3 is 11 amino acids long. Germline lookup yields CDR1 MNHNY and CDR2 SVGAGI (reference sequence). The chain's CDR3 is CASSRTNTQYF. In DNA, the CDR3 is TGTGCCAGCAGTAGAACAAATACGCAGTATTTT.